Included here is one T cell receptor beta chain sequence, with context. The CDR3 is 18 residues long. V was clipped by 4 bases and J by 0 bases, with 20 bases between them. These data are taken from a study of control samples from healthy donors and cancer patients. Generated by immunoSEQ multiplex PCR, the TCRdb table keeps only in-frame clones and is missing some. The table has roughly 130,000 clones, about 88% seen once. The V gene is TRBV5-7, the J gene TRBJ2-1; D gene unclear. TRBV5-7 falls under the ORF class, with uncertain function. This clonotype was obtained from a man aged 50 to 60 in good health. Sequences were obtained from blood. Here the CDR3 DNA reads TGTGCCAGCAGCCCCGGTCCTCAGGCGGCGAGCTCCTACAATGAGCAGTTCTTC. Translating it yields CASSPGPQAASSYNEQFF.